The 3 T cell receptor beta chains below all came from one sample that was sequenced in a study of blood T cells in healthy people across ages. The use of a sample-barcoded 5' primer and a J-beta primer mix characterized a second PCR of roughly 6 to 11 cycles. TCRdb re-derived calls from the 5' RACE reads in MiXCR, one entry per CDR3 protein. The profile shows fewer than 2,000,000 distinct CDR3 sequences, roughly 30% of them singletons. The sample consisted of blood. The receptors originated from a woman aged 25 to 39 in good health.

This clonotype turned up a few times. V usage is TRBV4-1 and J usage is TRBJ1-5, with a weak D call TRBD1 (5 bases). The V end lost 4 bases, the J end lost 7 bases, and 17 bases lay between the germline ends. Germline CDR1 reads MGHRA; CDR2 reads YSYEKL. The CDR3 totals 15 residues. CDR3 loop: CASSRGNSGVQPQHF. CDR3 coding DNA: TGCGCCAGCAGCCGGGGCAACAGCGGGGTCCAGCCCCAGCATTTT.

This clonotype showed up just a few times. The chain employs TRBV12-3 or TRBV12-4 and TRBJ1-1, with D perhaps TRBD1 (5 bases). V gave up 5 bases and J gave up 2 bases, with 12 bases separating them. The CDR3 has 14 amino acids. The CDR3 DNA reads TGTGCCAGCAGTAGGAGGGGCGACAACACTGAAGCTTTCTTT. Its protein product is CASSRRGDNTEAFF.

This clonotype appeared a few times. V and J are TRBV29-1 and TRBJ2-3, with D uncertain. CDR1 is SQVTM, CDR2 ANQGSEA, per germline. The ends were cut back, 3 bases at V and 2 bases at J, with 6 bases in the middle. There are 12 residues in the CDR3. CDR3 region: CSVEAVTDTQYF. The CDR3 region has the DNA TGCAGCGTTGAGGCGGTCACAGATACGCAGTATTTT.